The sequence of this TCR beta chain was determined in a study of blood T cell repertoires in COVID-19 (dated by TCRdb to the early 2020s). Background for the entire study: Samples covering the acute and convalescent phases of COVID-19 were provided by collaborators in the United States, Italy and Spain. The repertoires were made available in a free public database intended to serve as a resource for research on the immune response to SARS-CoV-2. HLA class I and class II types, where available, came from metadata supplied by the sample provider rather than from assay-based typing. The samples were drawn from the first 160 participants of the ongoing ImmuneRACE study and from 1,254 subjects provided by 6 global collaborators. The prospective study material was composed of cDNA or gDNA derived from T cells, B-cell-depleted T cells, or PBMCs. A de-identified subject ID, COVID-19 status, age in years and sex were almost always included in the sample metadata. Subjects who had been exposed to COVID-19, were actively infected with it, or had recovered from it provided the deeply sampled blood TCRbeta repertoires that made up the dataset. Results and caveats for the whole study, not just this receptor: Clinical and demographic metadata were provided uncurated, with the amount varying by source and participant.

About this clone itself: Its antigen remains undetermined. No much larger clonotype is one base removed from it; base qualities were not supplied.

The immunoSEQ Assay, a bias-controlled multiplex PCR, was used to amplify TCRbeta CDR3 regions from genomic DNA. The original pipeline was this. Nucleated cell counts per sample were estimated from amplification of reference gene primers within the assay. Sequence reads were collapsed and filtered to measure the absolute abundance of every unique TCRbeta CDR3 rearrangement. For each sample, productive Simpson clonality was calculated as the square root of Simpson's diversity index across productive rearrangements. Held by TCRdb, this immuneACCESS table contains in-frame sequences only and omits some clones. Under half of the omission traces to an unresolved V gene where checked; the cause of the rest is unknown. V and J calls and clone size follow that table, whereas D and trimming were derived from the DNA. This sample gives about 71,000 clones in total; roughly four fifths of them show up just once. Under 30% of the sample is held by the ten biggest clonotypes.

Clipping removes 2 bases from V and 5 bases from J, with 7 as the unmatched junction base count. The germline V gene (reference sequence) supplies CDR1 LGHDT and CDR2 YNNKEL. From cysteine to phenylalanine, the CDR3 is 16 amino acids long. CDR3 DNA is the only sequence kept; it has 48 bases, read in frame from the first base. Whole blood was collected in K2EDTA tubes by collaborating institutions according to the institutions' own protocols. For TCRbeta analysis, collaborators shipped samples as frozen whole blood, isolated PBMCs, or DNA extracted from either of those sample types. This TCR came from a man between 65 and 85 years old with acute or convalescent COVID-19. The sequenced sample was peripheral blood. The chain links TRBV3-1 (or the pseudogene TRBV3-2) with TRBJ1-4; 8 bases in the junction line up with TRBD1. The DNA reads as follows: TGTGCCAGCAGCCAACCCGGACAGGGTGGAAATGAAAAACTGTTTTTT. It codes for CASSQPGQGGNEKLFF.